This TCR beta chain was captured in a study of T-cell memory formation after mild COVID-19 (TCRdb year 2021). Context from the whole study: TCR sequence clusters from the two donors were found to be largely donor specific. In a couple of donors, T-cell clones that expanded and contracted after mild COVID-19 were followed by sequencing TCRalpha and TCRbeta repertoires longitudinally. Two young, previously healthy adult volunteers, one female and one male, were included in the cohort. Overall results and qualifications from the work: Contracting CD4+ clones were located mainly in the CM and EM memory subsets, whereas CD8+ clones were found to be enriched in EMRA. Balanced CD4/CD8 phenotypes were observed for clones contracting from day 15 to 85, whereas a bias towards CD4+ was observed for a second wave of clones expanding from day 15 to 37. The study covered only a couple of mild cases, and larger cohorts including severe cases with pre-infection samples were considered necessary. Some responding clones were detected in pre-infection memory, suggesting pre-existing cross-reactive memory T cells joined the SARS-CoV-2 response. SARS-CoV-2 specificity was not confirmed for the second-wave clones peaking on day 37.

Concerning this clonotype itself: The antigen it binds to is not known. The sample holds no much larger clone one base away, and base qualities are not on file.

The CDR3 spans 15 residues, from the cysteine through the phenylalanine. Only the CDR3 portion is preserved as DNA: 45 bases, with reading frame beginning at the first base. Based on the germline V gene, the CDR1 and CDR2 sequences are MGHRA and YSYEKL. Trimming takes 2 bases off V and 7 bases off J; junction bases not matched to a gene: 7. Ficoll-Paque density gradient centrifugation was used to isolate PBMCs. Sequencing was carried out with an Illumina NovaSeq 6000. TCRalpha and TCRbeta cDNA libraries were constructed by 5'RACE with constant-segment primers, with sample barcodes and unique molecular identifiers being introduced. RNA was extracted from every sample with Trizol reagent. Library amplification was performed in two PCR steps, and a second sample barcode and Illumina TruSeq adapters were introduced in the second step. The libraries were sequenced on an Illumina NovaSeq using 2 x 150 bp paired-end reads. As for how the authors treated the data: The reads were demultiplexed and collapsed into UMI-guided consensus sequences using migec v1.2.7. Using mixcr v2.1.11, UMI consensuses were aligned to TRA and TRB V and J templates and then assembled into clonotypes. Expanded or contracted clonotypes were those called significant by both edgeR and NoisET, with noise models trained on biological replicates. For edgeR calls, the thresholds were a false discovery rate-adjusted p below 0.01 and a log2 fold-change of 1. As an exploratory analysis of dynamics, max-normalized trajectories of the 1000 most abundant clonotypes were examined with PCA combined with hierarchical clustering. Separately sequenced CD4+ and CD8+ repertoires were used to assign a CD4 or CD8 phenotype to each responding clone. TCRdb handled the public reads itself, with Q25 trimming in fastp and clone calling in MiXCR, and kept productive beta chains. Rows merge per CDR3 protein into single entries with the most common DNA and genes. In this record, the V and J calls reflect TCRdb's handling and not the investigators' own analysis. This sample comprises roughly 370,000 distinct CDR3 sequences, 16% of them detected only once. Roughly 21% of the sample is taken by the ten largest.

The specimen sequenced was PBMCs or a T cell subset sorted from them (not recorded which). This receptor chain uses TRBV4-1 and TRBJ2-1, with 8 bases aligning to TRBD2. The TCR sequence derives from a man aged 18 to 30 who had mild COVID-19 (a few samples of this study predate the infection). The sample titles of this study are shuffled in the database, so cell type and time point are left out; the donor was told from shared clones. The DNA sequence is TGCGCCAGCAGCCAAACAAGCGGGGGCGAAAATGAGCAGTTCTTC. Translated, it gives CASSQTSGGENEQFF.